The next 25 T cell receptor beta chains were all read from a single sample in a study of blood T cell repertoires in COVID-19. Profiling relied on immunoSEQ multiplex PCR, and the TCRdb table lists in-frame clones only, not all of them. Among 150,000 or so clones listed, roughly four fifths were seen once. Input material: peripheral blood. These receptors originate from a man aged 55-75 years with active or convalescent COVID-19.

This chain joins TRBV29-1 and TRBJ2-7, with 13 bases identical to TRBD2. Germline V lookup: CDR1 SQVTM, CDR2 ANQGSEA. V was clipped by 7 bases and J by 4 bases; unmatched bases: 4. The CDR3 loop spans 13 amino acids. The CDR3 DNA is TGCAGCGCTGGGACTAGCGGGAATTACGAGCAGTACTTC. The encoded protein is CSAGTSGNYEQYF.

This rearrangement joins TRBV7-2 to TRBJ2-3; 7 bases fit TRBD1. In germline, CDR1 is SGHTA, CDR2 FQGNSA. The CDR3 consists of 15 residues. Trimming cost V 2 bases and J 2 bases; bases outside gene matches: 4. CDR3 region: CASSLRGGYTDTQYF. For the CDR3, the DNA is TGTGCCAGCAGCTTAAGAGGGGGCTACACAGATACGCAGTATTTT.

The rearrangement uses TRBV6-5 and TRBJ2-7; 11 bases agree with TRBD1. With V trimmed by 4 bases and J by 5 bases, 4 bases remained unmatched. Per germline, CDR1 MNHEY and CDR2 SVGAGI. The CDR3 is 14 amino acids. The CDR3 region is CASSLGQGVHEQYF. CDR3 DNA sequence: TGTGCCAGCAGTTTGGGACAGGGGGTCCACGAGCAGTACTTC.

The chain has TRBV7-2 and TRBJ2-7, with 9 positions matching TRBD2. Germline V gene data show CDR1 as SGHTA and CDR2 as FQGNSA. The J segment lost 2 bases and the V segment lost 4 bases, leaving 3 bases of the junction unmatched. The CDR3 is made up of 14 amino acids. CDR3 loop: CASSSTSGPYEQYF. CDR3 nucleotide sequence: TGTGCCAGCAGCTCCACTAGCGGGCCCTACGAGCAGTACTTC.

With regard to this clone: Other DNA sequences in the sample encode the same CDR3. This chain joins TRBV4-1 and TRBJ1-2; D is possibly TRBD1 (5 bases). Germline V lookup: CDR1 MGHRA, CDR2 YSYEKL. The CDR3 runs to 15 residues. Trimming took off 1 base at V and 4 bases at J, with 13 bases between the two ends. CDR3 sequence (DNA): TGCGCCAGCAGCCAAGCGGGGGGAATTTCCTATGGCTACACCTTC. Translated: CASSQAGGISYGYTF.

The V gene is TRBV20-1, the J gene TRBJ1-2; D remains unclear. Germline-derived CDR1 and CDR2 are DFQATT and SNEGSKA (reference sequence). The CDR3 runs 9 residues. V lost 6 bases, J lost 8 bases, and 7 bases lay in between. This CDR3 reads CSAKLGYTF. The CDR3 coding sequence is TGCAGTGCAAAGCTCGGCTACACCTTC.

This chain joins TRBV5-4 and TRBJ2-7, with 8 bases identical to TRBD2. Germline trimming cut 2 bases from V and 6 bases from J; bases unmatched to any gene: 7. This CDR3 is 14 amino acids long. Per the germline V gene, CDR1 is SGHNT and CDR2 is YYREEE (reference sequence). The CDR3 region has the DNA TGTGCCAGCAGCTTCGGGGGGGCGCAGTTCGAGCAGTACTTC. The encoded protein is CASSFGGAQFEQYF.

This clone has just one count. This chain joins TRBV19 and TRBJ1-3, with D perhaps matching TRBD1 (5 bases). The CDR3 is made up of 17 amino acids. V lost 3 bases and J lost 0, with 15 bases in between. Germline CDR1 reads LNHDA; CDR2 reads SQIVND (reference sequence). This CDR3 reads CASSILWDSRSGNTIYF. Here the CDR3 DNA reads TGTGCCAGTAGTATCCTGTGGGACTCCCGCTCTGGAAACACCATATATTTT.

CDR3 nucleotide sequence: TGTGCCAGCAGGTCCGCAGCGGGGGGCGGCGAGCAGTACTTC. It specifies CASRSAAGGGEQYF. This rearrangement joins TRBV6-5 to TRBJ2-7; 9 nucleotides line up with TRBD2. Unmatched junction bases numbered 9, after V lost 6 bases and J lost 6 bases. The germline V gene has CDR1 MNHEY and CDR2 SVGAGI. This CDR3 is 14 amino acids long.

The V and J genes are TRBV7-2 and TRBJ2-5; maybe TRBD2 (5 bases). With 3 bases removed from V and 4 bases from J, the gap between germline ends came to 6 bases. Germline V gives CDR1 SGHTA, CDR2 FQGNSA. There are 12 residues in the CDR3. The CDR3 region is CASSFAGETQYF. In DNA form, the CDR3 reads TGTGCCAGCAGCTTTGCGGGAGAGACCCAGTACTTC.

The V gene is TRBV10-1, the J gene TRBJ2-7; TRBD1 matches 8 bases. CDR1 and CDR2 (germline): WNHNN, SYGVQD (reference sequence). V gave up 2 bases and J gave up 6 bases; unmatched junction bases: 6. This CDR3 region has 14 residues. The CDR3 protein is CASSEGDRGPEQYF. CDR3 in DNA: TGCGCCAGCAGTGAGGGAGACAGGGGTCCCGAGCAGTACTTC.

The chain recombines TRBV6-1 with TRBJ2-1; perhaps TRBD2 as D (7 bases). The CDR3 totals 17 residues. The V end lost 2 bases, the J end lost 7 bases, and 21 bases lay between the germline ends. Per germline, CDR1 MNHNS and CDR2 SASEGT. The CDR3 nucleotides are TGTGCCAGCAGTGAACCGGCTAGCGGCCGAGGGGGGAATGAGCAGTTCTTC. Its translation: CASSEPASGRGGNEQFF.

The rearrangement uses TRBV5-1 and TRBJ1-4; 7 positions match TRBD1. The germline V gene has CDR1 SGHRS and CDR2 YFSETQ. Trimming at V came to 0 bases and at J to 8 bases, leaving 7 bases not matched to a gene. There are 15 residues in the CDR3. Here the CDR3 DNA reads TGCGCCAGCAGCTTGGGAACAGGGGCGGGGGAAAAACTGTTTTTT. It encodes CASSLGTGAGEKLFF.

The chain joins TRBV19 to TRBJ1-5; D might be TRBD1 (6 bases). There are 13 residues in the CDR3. CDR1 and CDR2 (germline): LNHDA, SQIVND (reference sequence). Deletions cut 5 bases from V and 4 bases from J, with 9 bases between. CDR3 nucleotide sequence: TGTGCCAGTAGTTCGGGACATAATCAGCCCCAGCATTTT. As protein: CASSSGHNQPQHF.

This chain connects TRBV11-3 to TRBJ2-3; D may be TRBD2 (6 bases). Trimming took 4 bases from V and 8 from J, leaving 16 bases between them. The CDR3 extends over 14 amino acids. Looked up from germline, CDR1 is SGHNT and CDR2 is YENEEA. CDR3 sequence reads: CASSSSRGAPTQYF. The DNA of the CDR3 is TGTGCCAGCAGCTCCTCTCGCGGGGCCCCTACGCAGTATTTT.

This clone was seen a few times. V usage is TRBV6-5 and J usage is TRBJ1-4; 7 bases fit TRBD1. Per germline, CDR1 MNHEY and CDR2 SVGAGI. This CDR3 has 14 residues. V was clipped by 4 bases and J by 3 bases; unmatched bases: 2. The CDR3 reads CASSSGGANEKLFF. The CDR3 DNA reads TGTGCCAGCAGTTCAGGGGGAGCTAATGAAAAACTGTTTTTT.

The chain recombines TRBV6-1 with TRBJ1-4, with D perhaps matching TRBD1 (6 bases). The CDR3 runs 16 residues. V was pared by 4 bases and J by 8 bases, with 20 bases between. Germline V CDR1 and CDR2: MNHNS, SASEGT. The CDR3 spells CASSAGLTGKWEKLFF. In DNA form, the CDR3 reads TGTGCCAGCAGTGCTGGCCTGACAGGCAAGTGGGAAAAACTGTTTTTT.

The V and J genes are TRBV25-1 and TRBJ2-3, with TRBD2 as a possible D gene (6 bases). Trimming took off 3 bases at V and 6 bases at J, with 22 bases between the two ends. This CDR3 spans 17 amino acids. Germline CDR1 is MGHDK and CDR2 is SYGVNS. The CDR3 reads CASSDTRRRGSSDTQYF. Here the CDR3 DNA reads TGTGCCAGCAGTGATACTCGGCGGCGGGGCTCCTCGGATACGCAGTATTTT.

This clone has just a few counts. The chain joins TRBV5-1 to TRBJ1-6, with a tentative D call TRBD1 (5 bases). The V end lost 4 bases, the J end lost 10 bases, and 18 bases lay between the germline ends. Germline CDR1 and CDR2: SGHRS and YFSETQ. The CDR3 covers 15 residues. CDR3 loop: CASSGTGTDGSPLHF. The CDR3 DNA sequence: TGCGCCAGCAGCGGGACCGGGACTGATGGGTCACCCCTCCACTTT.

The V gene is TRBV19, the J gene TRBJ1-2; 12 bases are a match to TRBD1. This CDR3 is 16 amino acids long. Unmatched junction bases numbered 9, after V lost 6 bases and J lost 4 bases. CDR1 and CDR2 (germline): LNHDA, SQIVND (reference sequence). Here the CDR3 DNA reads TGTGCCAGTAGACGAGGGACAGGGGGCTGGATCTATGGCTACACCTTC. Translation: CASRRGTGGWIYGYTF.

The V call is TRBV6-5, the J call TRBJ2-2, with unresolved D. The CDR3 has 10 residues. Germline loops: CDR1 MNHEY, CDR2 SVGAGI. Trimming removed 6 bases from V and 8 bases from J, with 4 bases in between. As DNA, the CDR3 is TGTGCCAGCAGGCGGGGGGAGCTGTTTTTT. Its protein is CASRRGELFF.

The gene calls are TRBV6-1 and TRBJ1-1; D is possibly TRBD1 (6 bases). Germline-derived CDR1 and CDR2 are MNHNS and SASEGT. The CDR3 consists of 14 residues. V shed 3 bases and J shed 0 bases, with 8 bases lying between them. CDR3 nucleotide sequence: TGTGCCAGCAGTGACAGGGGCATGAACACTGAAGCTTTCTTT. Its protein product is CASSDRGMNTEAFF.

The rearrangement links TRBV6-6 to TRBJ1-2; TRBD1 agrees at 8 bases. Per germline, CDR1 MNHNY and CDR2 SVGAGI (reference sequence). V lost 5 bases to trimming and J lost 1 base; unmatched junction nucleotides: 12. The CDR3 has 17 amino acids. The CDR3 spells CASSQTTGATFNYGYTF. Written as DNA, the CDR3 is TGTGCCAGCAGTCAAACGACAGGGGCGACATTTAACTATGGCTACACCTTC.

This clone was seen only a few times. J is TRBJ2-5 and V is TRBV11-1; D is perhaps TRBD2 (5 bases). The V end was cut by 0 bases, the J end by 4 bases, with 6 bases between. The CDR3 runs 13 residues. Germline V gene data show CDR1 as SGHAT and CDR2 as FQDESV (reference sequence). The CDR3 bases are TGTGCCAGCAGCTTAGCGGGGAGAGAGACCCAGTACTTC. It translates to CASSLAGRETQYF.

The chain employs TRBV27 and TRBJ2-7; tentative D call: TRBD2 (5 bases). The CDR3 length is 13 residues. Germline V CDR1 and CDR2: MNHEY, SMNVEV (reference sequence). V dropped 4 bases and J dropped 3 bases, with 10 bases sitting between them. The CDR3 loop is CASSSDWGYEQYF. CDR3 nucleotide sequence: TGTGCCAGCAGTTCGGACTGGGGCTACGAGCAGTACTTC.